The next 22 T cell receptor beta chains were all read from a single sample in a study of T cell repertoires in cytomegalovirus infection. For these receptors, no antigen is known. MiXCR was run by TCRdb on the reads, yielding one entry per CDR3 protein. The sample has 450,000 to 600,000 distinct CDR3 sequences, 33% seen once. This specimen was cultured PBMCs, taken from culture after CMV antigen stimulation. Source of these receptors: a human donor in good health (CMV status not recorded). Some clones in this sample may be carry-over from other donors' samples.

V usage is TRBV7-8 and J usage is TRBJ2-1; TRBD2 agrees at 12 bases. CDR1 is SGHVS, CDR2 FQNEAQ, per germline. The trim removed 5 bases at V and 4 bases at J, leaving 6 bases unmatched. CDR3 length equals 16 residues. The CDR3 loop is CASSPSSGRAYNEQFF. The CDR3 nucleotides are TGTGCCAGCAGCCCCTCTAGCGGGAGGGCTTACAATGAGCAGTTCTTC.

The chain is built from TRBV5-4 and TRBJ2-3; TRBD2 matches at 7 bases. V dropped 4 bases and J dropped 2; count of bases not matched to a gene: 16. Germline V lookup: CDR1 SGHNT, CDR2 YYREEE (reference sequence). The CDR3 sequence is 18 residues long. The DNA for the CDR3 is TGTGCCAGCAGCCTCCCCCCGGGAGGCCTACTACACACAGATACGCAGTATTTT. It translates to CASSLPPGGLLHTDTQYF.

This clonotype was observed a handful of times. The J gene is TRBJ2-2, the V gene TRBV11-2; a possible D gene is TRBD1 (6 bases). Per germline, CDR1 SGHAT and CDR2 FQNNGV. V lost 2 bases and J lost 4, with 17 bases in between. This CDR3 has 17 amino acids. The CDR3 DNA is TGTGCCAGCAGCTTACGCCAACAGGGAGTAGGCACCGGGGAGCTGTTTTTT. Encoded protein: CASSLRQQGVGTGELFF.

This CDR3 reads CASSQEPHSGANVLTF. The CDR3 coding sequence is TGCGCCAGCAGCCAAGAGCCCCACTCTGGGGCCAACGTCCTGACTTTC. The chain couples TRBV4-1 to TRBJ2-6; D not certain. V was trimmed by 0 bases and J by 0 bases, leaving 6 bases between them. CDR1 MGHRA and CDR2 YSYEKL come from the germline V gene. This CDR3 spans 16 amino acids.

The chain couples TRBV12-3 or TRBV12-4 to TRBJ1-3; tentative D call: TRBD1 (5 bases). Trimming took off 4 bases at V and 0 bases at J, with 13 bases between the two ends. This CDR3 comprises 16 residues. The CDR3 spells CASSWDGSSSGNTIYF. The CDR3 nucleotides are TGTGCCAGCAGTTGGGACGGGTCAAGCTCTGGAAACACCATATATTTT.

The V and J genes are TRBV7-2 and TRBJ2-1, with 7 bases lining up with TRBD2. CDR1 is SGHTA and CDR2 is FQGNSA in the germline V gene. With V trimmed by 6 bases and J by 2 bases, 4 bases remained unmatched. This CDR3 is built from 14 residues. The CDR3 nucleotides read TGTGCCAGCAGGGATAGCGGGCCCTACAATGAGCAGTTCTTC. As protein: CASRDSGPYNEQFF.

This clonotype was picked up a small number of times. V gene TRBV9 combines with J gene TRBJ2-2, with 9 bases fitting TRBD2. Germline V gives CDR1 SGDLS, CDR2 YYNGEE. CDR3 length: 16 amino acids. The V gene end was trimmed by 3 bases and the J gene end by 4 bases; junction bases not matched to a gene: 7. The CDR3 loop reads CASSAVAGVSTGELFF. The CDR3, as DNA: TGTGCCAGCAGCGCCGTAGCGGGAGTGAGCACCGGGGAGCTGTTTTTT. Variable domain in full (rest from reference TRBV9 and TRBJ2-2): DSGVTQTPKHLITATGQRVTLRCSPRSGDLSVYWYQQSLDQGLQFLIQYYNGEERAKGNILERFSAQQFPDLHSELNLSSLELGDSALYFCASSAVAGVSTGELFFGEGSRLTVL.

In its sample, this clonotype was seen a few times. V usage is TRBV7-3 and J usage is TRBJ2-3; either TRBD1 or TRBD2 may supply D (5 bases each). The germline V and J ends were trimmed by 2 bases and 2 bases, with 11 bases remaining between them. Germline V lookup: CDR1 SGHTA, CDR2 FQGTGA. The CDR3 spans 15 residues. The CDR3 DNA reads as TGTGCCAGCAGCTTAGGTCACGGGGCCACAGATACGCAGTATTTT. The encoded protein is CASSLGHGATDTQYF.

This clonotype has more than one count but fewer than ten. The V call is TRBV12-3 or TRBV12-4, the J call TRBJ2-3; D gene unclear. The CDR3 contains 16 residues. V was shortened by 3 bases and J by 0 bases, with 13 bases between the two germline ends. CDR3 region: CASSFGRPESTDTQYF. CDR3 DNA: TGTGCCAGCAGTTTCGGTAGGCCCGAAAGCACAGATACGCAGTATTTT.

This clonotype has just a few counts. J is TRBJ2-1 and V is TRBV7-2; tentatively, D is TRBD2 (6 bases). Germline CDR1 and CDR2: SGHTA and FQGNSA. V gave up 1 base and J gave up 16 bases, with 14 bases separating them. This CDR3 is 12 amino acids long. DNA for the CDR3: TGTGCCAGCAGCTTAGTGCGGGACGAGGCATTCTTC. Its protein is CASSLVRDEAFF. The full variable domain, its missing parts supplied by reference TRBV7-2 and TRBJ2-1, is GAGVSQSPSNKVTEKGKDVELRCDPISGHTALYWYRQSLGQGLEFLIYFQGNSAPDKSGLPSDRFSAERTGGSVSTLTIQRTQQEDSAVYLCASSLVRDEAFFGPGTRLTVL.

This clonotype came up a few times. This chain connects TRBV27 to TRBJ2-7, with D perhaps matching TRBD1 (6 bases). CDR1 and CDR2 from the germline V gene are MNHEY and SMNVEV (reference sequence). Trimming stripped 2 bases from V and 2 bases from J, with 19 bases between. The CDR3 has 17 amino acids. Here the CDR3 reads CASSLNGQRPTAYEQYF. Written as DNA, the CDR3 is TGTGCCAGCAGTTTAAACGGACAGCGACCCACTGCCTACGAGCAGTACTTC.

To note about this clonotype: A read error may account for a junction end that differs from germline. The rearrangement uses TRBV7-7 and TRBJ2-3, with D uncertain. Germline CDR1 SSHAT, CDR2 FNYEAQ (reference sequence). CDR3 length equals 13 residues. CDR3 residues: CASSLGRSDTQYF. CDR3 bases: TGTGCTAGCAGCTTGGGTCGATCGGATACGCAGTATTTT.

This clonotype has only a few counts. V gene TRBV7-2 combines with J gene TRBJ2-3; weak D call: TRBD1 (6 bases). The CDR3 is 16 residues long. Trimming left V 5 bases short and J 5 bases short, with 20 bases between. Germline V CDR1 and CDR2: SGHTA, FQGNSA. In DNA form, the CDR3 reads TGTGCCAGCAGCAGGCAAGGGGCAGGGGTAGGAGATACGCAGTATTTT. It yields the protein CASSRQGAGVGDTQYF.

The chain combines TRBV19 with TRBJ2-7; weak D call: TRBD2 (6 bases). This CDR3 is 13 amino acids long. Germline values: CDR1 LNHDA, CDR2 SQIVND (reference sequence). V was cut by 5 bases and J by 0 bases, with 8 bases left in between. Here the CDR3 DNA reads TGTGCCAGTAGTTTCGGGAGCTCCTACGAGCAGTACTTC. Protein sequence: CASSFGSSYEQYF.

This clonotype has just a few counts. V is TRBV20-1 and J is TRBJ2-4; D might be TRBD2 (7 bases). V shed 1 base and J shed 6 bases, with 13 bases lying between them. Germline-derived CDR1 and CDR2 are DFQATT and SNEGSKA (reference sequence). There are 14 residues in the CDR3. Here the CDR3 reads CSARGGGRVNIQYF. In DNA form, the CDR3 reads TGCAGTGCTAGAGGGGGGGGGCGCGTAAACATTCAGTACTTC.

This sequence joins TRBV30 and TRBJ2-1; 7 positions agree with TRBD2. V lost 8 bases and J lost 1; bases outside the gene matches: 8. The germline V gene encodes CDR1 GTSNPN and CDR2 SVGIG (reference sequence). There are 14 residues in the CDR3. The CDR3 protein is CALPRGGSYNEQFF. In DNA form, the CDR3 reads TGTGCCCTACCAAGGGGAGGGTCCTACAATGAGCAGTTCTTC.

This chain joins TRBV7-2 and TRBJ1-1; D is unresolved. Germline V CDR1 and CDR2: SGHTA, FQGNSA. CDR3 length: 14 residues. V lost 5 bases and J 4 bases, leaving 14 bases between the germline ends. The CDR3 loop reads CASSPPRVTTEAFF. The CDR3 coding sequence is TGTGCCAGCAGCCCCCCGCGGGTTACCACTGAAGCTTTCTTT.

The chain links TRBV6-2 or TRBV6-3 to TRBJ2-1; no clear D gene. The germline CDR1 and CDR2 sequences are MNHEY and SVGEGT. Trimming stripped 8 bases from V and 2 bases from J, with 7 bases between. The CDR3 covers 12 residues. The CDR3 is CASRRTYNEQFF. DNA of the CDR3: TGTGCCAGCCGCCGGACCTACAATGAGCAGTTCTTC.

This clonotype appeared a few times. The rearrangement joins TRBV7-9 to TRBJ2-1; 9 bases line up with TRBD2. The length of the CDR3 is 15 residues. V shed 6 bases, J shed 7 bases, and the junction held 10 bases outside the gene matches. Germline V gene data show CDR1 as SEHNR and CDR2 as FQNEAQ (reference sequence). The CDR3 protein is CASSQPREGLNEQFF. DNA of the CDR3: TGTGCCAGCAGTCAGCCGCGGGAGGGCCTGAATGAGCAGTTCTTC.

The J gene is TRBJ2-1, the V gene TRBV12-3 or TRBV12-4, with D perhaps assigned TRBD1 or TRBD2 (6 bases each). CDR3 length equals 15 residues. V lost 9 bases and J lost 0, with 15 bases in between. This CDR3 reads CASARQEGSYNEQFF. In nucleotides, the CDR3 is TGTGCCAGTGCTCGACAGGAGGGCTCCTACAATGAGCAGTTCTTC.

This clonotype came up a few times. This rearrangement joins TRBV12-3 or TRBV12-4 to TRBJ2-5, with 8 nucleotides matching TRBD1. Trimming took 2 bases from V and 4 from J; bases not matched to a gene: 12. The CDR3 extends over 17 amino acids. CDR3 in DNA: TGTGCCAGCAGTTTATGGGGGGACAGGAGCCGGGGAGAGACCCAGTACTTC. It yields the protein CASSLWGDRSRGETQYF.

The rearrangement uses TRBV6-2 or TRBV6-3 and TRBJ2-3, with TRBD2 as a possible D gene (6 bases). Germline loops: CDR1 MNHEY, CDR2 SVGEGT. CDR3 size: 14 residues. Trimming removed 7 bases at V and 2 bases at J, with 13 bases between. CDR3 region: CASIEGGDTDTQYF. DNA for the CDR3: TGTGCCAGCATTGAGGGAGGAGACACAGATACGCAGTATTTT.